This TCR beta chain originates from a study of T cells in Graves' hyperthyroidism and ophthalmopathy. Template material for amplifying TCR beta CDR3 regions consisted of RNA transcripts. The TCR CDR3 first-round RT-PCR relied on the HTBI primer set. TCRdb re-derived calls from the multiplex PCR reads in MiXCR, one entry per CDR3 protein. The sample consists of more than 550,000 distinct CDR3 sequences, 17% of them appearing once. In germline, CDR1 is MDHEN, CDR2 SYDVKM. The V end was cut by 1 base, the J end by 9 bases, with 22 bases between. The CDR3 length is 17 residues. General study results and limits: In the blood, most expanded thyroid clonotypes above 0.001 appeared as well.

The table lists this clonotype with a count of one. What it binds is not known. Patients counted as stable if ophthalmopathy did not develop within 18 months. Uncontrolled infection, other autoimmune disease, pregnancy or lactation led to exclusion. Sequenced input: blood. The TCR sequence derives from a man aged 50-59 years with Graves' hyperthyroidism. The chain joins TRBV28 to TRBJ2-1; D is perhaps TRBD1 or TRBD2 (5 bases each). The CDR3 loop is CASSLFRGGLGSLEQFF. The CDR3 DNA sequence: TGTGCCAGCAGTTTATTCCGGGGCGGCCTCGGGTCCCTTGAGCAGTTCTTC.